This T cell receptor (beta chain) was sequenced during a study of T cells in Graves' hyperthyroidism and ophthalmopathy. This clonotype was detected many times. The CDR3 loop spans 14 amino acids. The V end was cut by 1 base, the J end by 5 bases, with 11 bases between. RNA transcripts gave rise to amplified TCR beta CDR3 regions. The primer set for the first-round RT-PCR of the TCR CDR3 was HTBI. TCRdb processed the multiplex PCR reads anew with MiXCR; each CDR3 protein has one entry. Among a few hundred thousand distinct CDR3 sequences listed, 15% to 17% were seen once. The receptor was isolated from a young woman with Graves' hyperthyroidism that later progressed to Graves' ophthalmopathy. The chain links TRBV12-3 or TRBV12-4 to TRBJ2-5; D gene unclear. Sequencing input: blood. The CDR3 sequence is CASSLGSPVETQYF. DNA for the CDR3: TGTGCCAGCAGTTTAGGCAGTCCGGTGGAGACCCAGTACTTC.